Below are 30 T cell receptor beta chains sequenced from a single sample in a study of T cell changes during pregnancy in multiple sclerosis. Sequencing was performed with immunoSEQ multiplex PCR; in TCRdb, only in-frame clones are kept and a portion is missing. Of about 32,000 clones in the sample, nearly 90% were seen once. This specimen was CD8+ T cells from peripheral blood mononuclear cells, taken in the third trimester of pregnancy. These receptors were taken from a female donor with multiple sclerosis, enrolled in a pregnancy study.

There are a few counts of this clone. The J gene is TRBJ1-1, the V gene TRBV27; D is possibly TRBD1 (5 bases). V lost 4 bases to trimming and J lost 4 bases, with 10 bases between them. The CDR3 length is 13 residues. Germline-derived CDR1 and CDR2 are MNHEY and SMNVEV (reference sequence). CDR3 DNA: TGTGCCAGCAGTTGGCAGGACACCACTGAAGCTTTCTTT. Amino acid sequence: CASSWQDTTEAFF.

The chain links TRBV6-1 to TRBJ1-2; 7 bases match TRBD1. V shed 4 bases and J 8 bases; nucleotides not matched to a gene: 7. CDR3 size: 13 residues. Per germline, CDR1 MNHNS and CDR2 SASEGT. The CDR3, as DNA: TGTGCCAGCAGTGGACAGGGTTCGGGGGGCTACACCTTC. Its translation: CASSGQGSGGYTF.

The J gene is TRBJ2-5, the V gene TRBV13; 10 nucleotides align to TRBD1. V lost 5 bases to trimming and J lost 4 bases; unmatched junction nucleotides: 13. The CDR3 covers 17 residues. Germline lookup yields CDR1 PRHDT and CDR2 FYEKMQ (reference sequence). This chain's CDR3 is CASSPGTGESPGETQYF. In nucleotides, the CDR3 is TGTGCCAGCAGCCCGGGGACAGGGGAAAGTCCGGGAGAGACCCAGTACTTC.

V gene TRBV28 combines with J gene TRBJ1-5; possible D gene TRBD1, 5 bases. Germline CDR1 reads MDHEN; CDR2 reads SYDVKM. The CDR3 has 15 residues. Trimming pared 5 bases from V and 9 bases from J, leaving 20 bases between. The DNA of the CDR3 is TGTGCCAGCAGTGGGAAGACAGTGAGTCGAGGGCCCCAGCATTTT. Translating gives CASSGKTVSRGPQHF.

V usage is TRBV5-1 and J usage is TRBJ2-2; TRBD1 might be the D (6 bases). Germline-derived CDR1 and CDR2 are SGHRS and YFSETQ. This CDR3 is 15 amino acids long. The V gene lost 4 bases and the J gene lost 4 bases, with 14 bases spanning the gap. Here the CDR3 DNA reads TGCGCCAGCAGCGGGGGCGTGGATACCACCGGGGAGCTGTTTTTT. As protein: CASSGGVDTTGELFF.

The gene calls are TRBV11-2 and TRBJ2-7; D is undetermined. Germline V gives CDR1 SGHAT, CDR2 FQNNGV. Trimming took 3 bases from V and 0 from J, leaving 6 bases between them. The CDR3 runs to 13 residues. CDR3 residues: CASSFQLSYEQYF. CDR3 in DNA: TGTGCCAGCAGCTTCCAACTCTCCTACGAGCAGTACTTC.

The genes are TRBV4-2 and TRBJ1-1; perhaps TRBD1 as D (5 bases). There are 13 residues in the CDR3. Trimming cost V 1 base and J 6 bases, with 9 bases left between them. Germline V gene lookup returns CDR1 LGHNA and CDR2 YNFKEQ. For the CDR3, the DNA is TGTGCCAGCAGCCAAGGGACATTGCCTGAAGCTTTCTTT. It translates to CASSQGTLPEAFF.

V usage is TRBV2 and J usage is TRBJ2-5; a weak D match, TRBD1 (5 bases). Germline V lookup: CDR1 SNHLY, CDR2 FYNNEI. The CDR3 is made up of 16 amino acids. V lost 4 bases and J 0 bases, leaving 15 bases between the germline ends. The CDR3 reads CASSGRGHIHQETQYF. CDR3 sequence (DNA): TGTGCCAGCAGTGGACGAGGACACATTCACCAAGAGACCCAGTACTTC.

V and J are TRBV5-4 and TRBJ1-1; D call uncertain. Germline V gene data show CDR1 as SGHNT and CDR2 as YYREEE (reference sequence). This CDR3 has 16 residues. V lost 2 bases and J 0 bases, leaving 14 bases between the germline ends. CDR3 residues: CASSFPEGPMNTEAFF. The CDR3 DNA is TGTGCCAGCAGCTTCCCGGAGGGTCCCATGAACACTGAAGCTTTCTTT. Combining the CDR3 with reference TRBV5-4 and TRBJ1-1 gives the whole variable domain ETGVTQSPTHLIKTRGQQVTLRCSSQSGHNTVSWYQQALGQGPQFIFQYYREEENGRGNFPPRFSGLQFPNYSSELNVNALELDDSALYLCASSFPEGPMNTEAFFGQGTRLTVV.

V is TRBV7-9 and J is TRBJ2-7, with D unclear. V was shortened by 5 bases and J by 3 bases, with 14 bases between the two germline ends. CDR1 and CDR2 from the germline V gene are SEHNR and FQNEAQ (reference sequence). The CDR3 extends over 14 amino acids. CDR3 DNA sequence: TGTGCCAGCAGCACCGACAAAAAGGACTACGAGCAGTACTTC. It translates to CASSTDKKDYEQYF.

The chain joins TRBV27 to TRBJ2-2; no firm D call. Germline V lookup: CDR1 MNHEY, CDR2 SMNVEV (reference sequence). Between the trimmed V and J ends, which lost 7 bases and 5 bases, there was a span of 8 bases. The CDR3 runs to 12 residues. CDR3 coding DNA: TGTGCCAGCAAGGCGGCGACCGGGGAGCTGTTTTTT. Protein: CASKAATGELFF.

The chain couples TRBV23-1 to TRBJ1-5; D not resolved. TRBV23-1 is placed among ORFs of uncertain function. The V end lost 3 bases, the J end lost 0 bases, and 9 bases lay between the germline ends. This CDR3 has 15 amino acids. CDR3: CASSQHPNSNQPQHF. The DNA of the CDR3 is TGCGCCAGCAGTCAGCACCCTAATAGCAATCAGCCCCAGCATTTT.

CDR3 sequence (DNA): TGTGCTAGTGGAGCTGACAGCCTAAACTTTATGAACACCGGGGAGCTGTTTTTT. Its translation: CASGADSLNFMNTGELFF. The rearrangement uses TRBV12-5 and TRBJ2-2; TRBD1 might be the D (5 bases). The germline V gene encodes CDR1 LGHNT and CDR2 FRNRAP. There are 18 residues in the CDR3. Trimming shortened V by 6 bases and J by 1 base, and 21 bases separated the two germline ends.

The CDR3 here is CAWSAKFPRDRGNHGYTF. The CDR3 bases are TGTGCCTGGAGTGCCAAGTTCCCTCGGGACAGGGGGAATCATGGCTACACCTTC. The chain carries TRBV30 and TRBJ1-2, with 11 bases aligning to TRBD1. This CDR3 region has 18 residues. In germline, CDR1 is GTSNPN, CDR2 SVGIG (reference sequence). V lost 1 base, J lost 6 bases, and 16 bases stayed unmatched.

The V and J genes are TRBV6-1 and TRBJ2-6; D possibly corresponds to TRBD1 (5 bases). This CDR3 is 16 amino acids long. V lost 1 base to trimming and J lost 4 bases, with 11 bases between them. The germline CDR1 and CDR2 sequences are MNHNS and SASEGT. The CDR3 sequence: CASSEGTGSGANVLTF. CDR3 nucleotide sequence: TGTGCCAGCAGTGAAGGAACAGGTTCCGGGGCCAACGTCCTGACTTTC.

This chain joins TRBV27 and TRBJ1-3, with TRBD1 identical over 9 bases. The V gene end was trimmed by 5 bases and the J gene end by 2 bases; junction bases not matched to a gene: 1. CDR1 and CDR2 from the germline V gene are MNHEY and SMNVEV (reference sequence). The CDR3 loop spans 14 amino acids. The CDR3 DNA is TGTGCCAGCAGTGGGACAGGGACTGGAAACACCATATATTTT. It codes for CASSGTGTGNTIYF.

The chain employs TRBV6-5 and TRBJ1-1; TRBD1 agrees at 9 bases. V lost 5 bases, J lost 8 bases, and 9 bases stayed unmatched. Germline-derived CDR1 and CDR2 are MNHEY and SVGAGI. The CDR3 totals 14 residues. The CDR3 nucleotides are TGTGCCAGCAGTCCCGGACAGGGGCCCCTCGAAGCTTTCTTT. The encoded protein is CASSPGQGPLEAFF.

The chain joins TRBV28 to TRBJ1-1; D is unclear. The length of the CDR3 is 14 residues. V was cut by 4 bases and J by 2 bases, with 11 bases left in between. Germline values: CDR1 MDHEN, CDR2 SYDVKM. CDR3 amino acids: CASSWLTFNTEAFF. The CDR3, as DNA: TGTGCCAGCAGTTGGCTTACATTTAACACTGAAGCTTTCTTT. The whole variable domain, remainder taken from reference TRBV28 and TRBJ1-1, is DVKVTQSSRYLVKRTGEKVFLECVQDMDHENMFWYRQDPGLGLRLIYFSYDVKMKEKGDIPEGYSVSREKKERFSLILESASTNQTSMYLCASSWLTFNTEAFFGQGTRLTVV.

The rearrangement joins TRBV7-3 to TRBJ2-3; no definite D call. The CDR3 is 13 residues long. The V gene lost 5 bases and the J gene lost 2 bases, with 8 bases spanning the gap. Germline CDR1 is SGHTA and CDR2 is FQGTGA. Written as DNA, the CDR3 is TGTGCCAGCAGCAAATCTAACACAGATACGCAGTATTTT. Protein product: CASSKSNTDTQYF.

This clone is classed as medium-sized. The rearrangement links TRBV30 to TRBJ2-7; no reliable D call. The CDR3 sequence is 15 residues long. The V gene lost 1 base and the J gene lost 0 bases, with 13 bases spanning the gap. Germline CDR1 and CDR2: GTSNPN and SVGIG (reference sequence). The chain's CDR3 is CAWSALEIGSYEQYF. CDR3 bases: TGTGCCTGGAGTGCTTTGGAGATAGGCTCCTACGAGCAGTACTTC. Supplemented by reference TRBV30 and TRBJ2-7, the full variable domain reads SQTIHQWPATLVQPVGSPLSLECTVEGTSNPNLYWYRQAAGRGLQLLFYSVGIGQISSEVPQNLSASRPQDRQFILSSKKLLLSDSGFYLCAWSALEIGSYEQYFGPGTRLTVT.

This chain joins TRBV28 and TRBJ2-7, with 7 bases matching TRBD1. Per the germline V gene, CDR1 is MDHEN and CDR2 is SYDVKM. This CDR3 has 13 amino acids. The V segment lost 3 bases and the J segment 3 bases; nucleotides outside the gene matches: 2. CDR3 DNA: TGTGCCAGCAGTTTCCAGGGGGTCTACGAGCAGTACTTC. It is translated as CASSFQGVYEQYF.

The rearrangement uses TRBV4-1 and TRBJ1-6; 7 bases fit TRBD1. The V segment lost 0 bases and the J segment 3 bases; nucleotides outside the gene matches: 5. CDR1 MGHRA and CDR2 YSYEKL come from the germline V gene. The CDR3 has 17 residues. The CDR3, as DNA: TGCGCCAGCAGCCAAGATGCGGGACAGAACTATAATTCACCCCTCCACTTT. This sequence encodes CASSQDAGQNYNSPLHF.

V is TRBV6-6 and J is TRBJ1-3; D remains ambiguous. The germline V and J ends were trimmed by 2 bases and 2 bases, with 7 bases remaining between them. This CDR3 is built from 14 residues. Germline assignment: CDR1 MNHNY and CDR2 SVGAGI (reference sequence). CDR3 nucleotides: TGTGCCAGCAGTTACGAGGGAGCTGGAAACACCATATATTTT. Translating it yields CASSYEGAGNTIYF.

The rearrangement uses TRBV7-9 and TRBJ1-2, with TRBD1 matching over 8 bases. The CDR3 totals 16 residues. The germline gives CDR1 SEHNR, CDR2 FQNEAQ (reference sequence). Trimming cost V 0 bases and J 5 bases; bases outside gene matches: 8. CDR3 sequence reads: CASSLAGTGMLYGYTF. In DNA form, the CDR3 reads TGTGCCAGCAGCTTAGCGGGGACAGGAATGCTTTATGGCTACACCTTC.

This chain links TRBV7-4 with TRBJ2-1; maybe TRBD2 (5 bases). Germline V gives CDR1 SGHVT, CDR2 SQSDAQ. The CDR3 has 17 residues. Trimming left V 1 base short and J 5 bases short, with 18 bases between. The CDR3 sequence is CASSLDPLAPGNNEQFF. In nucleotides, the CDR3 is TGTGCCAGCAGCTTAGATCCCCTAGCACCGGGGAACAATGAGCAGTTCTTC.

The V and J genes are TRBV29-1 and TRBJ1-1; TRBD1 matches at 10 bases. In germline, CDR1 is SQVTM, CDR2 ANQGSEA. The V segment lost 0 bases and the J segment 8 bases; nucleotides outside the gene matches: 12. The CDR3 totals 16 residues. CDR3 residues: CSVEDSGQGGFPEAFF. The CDR3, as DNA: TGCAGCGTTGAAGACTCCGGACAGGGGGGATTTCCGGAAGCTTTCTTT.

The CDR3 protein is CASNGQGSSYGYTF. CDR3 sequence (DNA): TGTGCCAGCAACGGACAGGGGTCGTCGTATGGCTACACCTTC. V is TRBV25-1 and J is TRBJ1-2; 9 nucleotides match TRBD1. Per germline, CDR1 MGHDK and CDR2 SYGVNS. With 7 bases clipped from V and 5 bases from J, the junction kept 8 bases outside the gene matches. The CDR3 runs 14 residues.

The chain combines TRBV11-2 with TRBJ1-1; weak D call: TRBD1 (5 bases). Germline V gene lookup returns CDR1 SGHAT and CDR2 FQNNGV. The CDR3 extends over 14 amino acids. V was shortened by 7 bases and J by 5 bases, with 17 bases between the two germline ends. CDR3 coding DNA: TGTGCCAGCACCCCAGCGGGGGGGAGTACTGAAGCTTTCTTT. The encoded protein is CASTPAGGSTEAFF. The full variable domain, in which reference TRBV11-2 and TRBJ1-1 provide the parts outside the CDR3, is EAGVAQSPRYKIIEKRQSVAFWCNPISGHATLYWYQQILGQGPKLLIQFQNNGVVDDSQLPKDRFSAERLKGVDSTLKIQPAKLEDSAVYLCASTPAGGSTEAFFGQGTRLTVV.

The chain uses TRBV6-6 and TRBJ2-5; 7 bases fit TRBD2. The germline gives CDR1 MNHNY, CDR2 SVGAGI (reference sequence). Trimming cost V 5 bases and J 3 bases; bases outside gene matches: 12. The length of the CDR3 is 16 residues. The CDR3 nucleotides read TGTGCCAGCAGTACACGCGGGAGCGGCCATAAAGAGACCCAGTACTTC. This codes for CASSTRGSGHKETQYF.

V and J are TRBV19 and TRBJ1-2; 7 bases map to TRBD1. Germline CDR1 LNHDA, CDR2 SQIVND (reference sequence). Germline trimming cut 5 bases from V and 4 bases from J; bases unmatched to any gene: 10. CDR3 length: 15 amino acids. DNA of the CDR3: TGTGCCAGTAGTGAATGGGACAGTTTTTTCTATGGCTACACCTTC. It translates to CASSEWDSFFYGYTF.